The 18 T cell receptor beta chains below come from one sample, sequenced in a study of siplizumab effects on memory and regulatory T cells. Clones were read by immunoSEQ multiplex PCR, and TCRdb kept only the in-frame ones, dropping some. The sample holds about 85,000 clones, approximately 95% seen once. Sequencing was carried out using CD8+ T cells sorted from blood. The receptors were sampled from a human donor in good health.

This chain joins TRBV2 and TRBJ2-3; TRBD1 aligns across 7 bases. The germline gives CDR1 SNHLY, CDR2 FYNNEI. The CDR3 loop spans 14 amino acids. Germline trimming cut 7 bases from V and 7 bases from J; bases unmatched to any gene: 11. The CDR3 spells CASTGTDDRNTQYF. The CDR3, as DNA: TGTGCCAGCACCGGGACAGACGACCGAAATACGCAGTATTTT. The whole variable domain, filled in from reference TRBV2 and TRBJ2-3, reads EPEVTQTPSHQVTQMGQEVILRCVPISNHLYFYWYRQILGQKVEFLVSFYNNEISEKSEIFDDQFSVERPDGSNFTLKIRSTKLEDSAMYFCASTGTDDRNTQYFGPGTRLTVL.

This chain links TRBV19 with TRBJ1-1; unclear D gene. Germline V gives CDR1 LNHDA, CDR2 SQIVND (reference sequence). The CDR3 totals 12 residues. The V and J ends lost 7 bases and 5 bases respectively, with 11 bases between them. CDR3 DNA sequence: TGTGCCAGTACCAAGGGAAGTACTGAAGCTTTCTTT. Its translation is CASTKGSTEAFF.

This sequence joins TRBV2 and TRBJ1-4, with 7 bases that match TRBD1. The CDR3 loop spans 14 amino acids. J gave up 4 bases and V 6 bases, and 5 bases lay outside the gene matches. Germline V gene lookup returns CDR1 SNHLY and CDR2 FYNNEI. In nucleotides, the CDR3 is TGTGCCAGCAGAGGGGGACAGATTAATGAAAAACTGTTTTTT. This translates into CASRGGQINEKLFF.

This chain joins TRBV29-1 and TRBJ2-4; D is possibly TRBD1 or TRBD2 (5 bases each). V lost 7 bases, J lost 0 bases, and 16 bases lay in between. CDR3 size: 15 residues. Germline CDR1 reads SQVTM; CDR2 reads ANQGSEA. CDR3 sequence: CSATLGRLAKNIQYF. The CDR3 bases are TGCAGCGCTACCCTGGGACGGTTAGCCAAAAACATTCAGTACTTC.

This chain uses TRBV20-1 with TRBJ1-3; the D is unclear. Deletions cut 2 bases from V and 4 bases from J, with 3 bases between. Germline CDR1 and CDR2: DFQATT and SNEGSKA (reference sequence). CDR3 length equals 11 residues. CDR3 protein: CSARKGNTIYF. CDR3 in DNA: TGCAGTGCTAGAAAGGGAAACACCATATATTTT.

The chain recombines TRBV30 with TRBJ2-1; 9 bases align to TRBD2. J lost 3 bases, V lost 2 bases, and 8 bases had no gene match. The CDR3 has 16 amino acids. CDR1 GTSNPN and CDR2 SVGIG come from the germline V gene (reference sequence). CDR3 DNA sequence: TGTGCCTGGAGTCCAAAGACTAGCGGACTCTACAATGAGCAGTTCTTC. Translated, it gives CAWSPKTSGLYNEQFF.

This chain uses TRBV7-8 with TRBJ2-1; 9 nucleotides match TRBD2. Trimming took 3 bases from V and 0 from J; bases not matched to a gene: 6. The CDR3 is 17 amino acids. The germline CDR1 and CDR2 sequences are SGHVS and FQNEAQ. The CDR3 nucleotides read TGTGCCAGCAGCTTCCGACTAGCGGAGACCTCCTACAATGAGCAGTTCTTC. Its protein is CASSFRLAETSYNEQFF.

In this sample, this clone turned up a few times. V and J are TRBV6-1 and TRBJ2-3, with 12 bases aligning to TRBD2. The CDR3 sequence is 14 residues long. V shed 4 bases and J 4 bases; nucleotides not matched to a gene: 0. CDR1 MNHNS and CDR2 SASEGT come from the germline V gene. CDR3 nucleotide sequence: TGTGCCAGCAGTGGACTAGCGGGAGCAGATACGCAGTATTTT. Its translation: CASSGLAGADTQYF.

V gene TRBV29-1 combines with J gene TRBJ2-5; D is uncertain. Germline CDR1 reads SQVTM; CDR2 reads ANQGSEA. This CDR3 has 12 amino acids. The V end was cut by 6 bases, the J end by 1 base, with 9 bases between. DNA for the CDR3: TGCAGCGTACCAACAGTCCAAGAGACCCAGTACTTC. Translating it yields CSVPTVQETQYF.

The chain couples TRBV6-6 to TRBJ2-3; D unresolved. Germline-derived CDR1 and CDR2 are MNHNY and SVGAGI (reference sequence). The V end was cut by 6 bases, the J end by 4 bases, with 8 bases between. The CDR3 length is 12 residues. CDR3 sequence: CASSYESDTQYF. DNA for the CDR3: TGTGCCAGCAGCTACGAATCAGATACGCAGTATTTT.

CDR3 amino acids: CTSSQEEIRAGEGVAREYF. The CDR3 DNA sequence: TGCACCAGCAGCCAAGAAGAAATTAGAGCGGGAGAGGGGGTAGCAAGGGAGTACTTC. The rearrangement uses TRBV1 and TRBJ2-7; the table gives TRBD2 as D, unverified against the DNA. TRBV1 corresponds to a pseudogene. The CDR3 runs to 19 residues.

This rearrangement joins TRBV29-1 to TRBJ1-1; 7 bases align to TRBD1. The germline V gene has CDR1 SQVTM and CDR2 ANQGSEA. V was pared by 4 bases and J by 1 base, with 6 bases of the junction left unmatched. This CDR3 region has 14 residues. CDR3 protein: CSVGGGQKNTEAFF. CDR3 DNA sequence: TGCAGCGTTGGGGGGGGACAGAAGAACACTGAAGCTTTCTTT.

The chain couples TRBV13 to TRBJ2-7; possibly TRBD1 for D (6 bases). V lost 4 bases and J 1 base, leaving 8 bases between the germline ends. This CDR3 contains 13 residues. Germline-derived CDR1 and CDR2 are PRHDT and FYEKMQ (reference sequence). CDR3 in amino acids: CASSSRGSYEQYF. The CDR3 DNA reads TGTGCCAGCAGCTCCAGGGGATCCTACGAGCAGTACTTC.

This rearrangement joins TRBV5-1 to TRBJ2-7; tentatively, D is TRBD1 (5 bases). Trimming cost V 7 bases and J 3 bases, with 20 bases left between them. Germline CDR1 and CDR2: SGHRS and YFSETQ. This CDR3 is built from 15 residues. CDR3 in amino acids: CASALEWGGGYEQYF. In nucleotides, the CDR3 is TGCGCCAGCGCCCTTGAGTGGGGCGGCGGCTACGAGCAGTACTTC.

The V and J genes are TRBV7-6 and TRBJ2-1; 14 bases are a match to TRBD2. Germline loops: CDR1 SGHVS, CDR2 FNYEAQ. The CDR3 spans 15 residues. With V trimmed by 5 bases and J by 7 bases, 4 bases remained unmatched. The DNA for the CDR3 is TGTGCCAGCAGCCTGGGACTAGCGGGAGAAAATGAGCAGTTCTTC. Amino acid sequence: CASSLGLAGENEQFF.

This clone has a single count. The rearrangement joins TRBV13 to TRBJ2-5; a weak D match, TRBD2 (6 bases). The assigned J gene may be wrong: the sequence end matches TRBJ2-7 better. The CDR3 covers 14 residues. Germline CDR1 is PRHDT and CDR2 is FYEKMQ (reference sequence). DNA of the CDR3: TGTGCCAGCAGTGGGGCGGGGCTTACCTACGAGCAGTACTTC. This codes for CASSGAGLTYEQYF.

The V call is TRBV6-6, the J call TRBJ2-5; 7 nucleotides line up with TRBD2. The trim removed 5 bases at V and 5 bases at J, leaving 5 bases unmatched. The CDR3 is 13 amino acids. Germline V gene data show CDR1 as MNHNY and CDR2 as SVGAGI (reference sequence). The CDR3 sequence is CASSPPGRETQYF. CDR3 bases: TGTGCCAGCAGTCCCCCCGGGAGGGAGACCCAGTACTTC.

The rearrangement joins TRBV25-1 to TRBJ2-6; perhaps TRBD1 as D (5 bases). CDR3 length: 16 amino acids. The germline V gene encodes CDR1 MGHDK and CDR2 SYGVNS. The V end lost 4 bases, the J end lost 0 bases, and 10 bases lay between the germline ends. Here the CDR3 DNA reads TGTGCCAGCAGTGCGGGCAGGGCCTCTGGGGCCAACGTCCTGACTTTC. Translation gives CASSAGRASGANVLTF.